These 18 T cell receptor beta chains were sequenced from one sample in a study of T cell repertoires in cytomegalovirus infection. MiXCR, run by TCRdb on the reads, gives a single entry per CDR3 protein. This table has about 300,000 distinct CDR3 sequences, roughly 9.3% appearing once. The sequencing sample was made of PBMCs. These receptors were collected from a human donor in good health (CMV status not recorded). Some clones in this sample may be carry-over from other donors' samples.

This clonotype was found many times. The chain combines TRBV7-8 with TRBJ2-5; D is ambiguous. The CDR3 covers 13 residues. Germline V lookup: CDR1 SGHVS, CDR2 FQNEAQ. Trimming took 7 bases from V and 2 from J, leaving 11 bases between them. The CDR3 DNA reads as TGTGCCAGCAACCCCGGAAGGCAAGAGACCCAGTACTTC. Translated: CASNPGRQETQYF. Combining the CDR3 with reference TRBV7-8 and TRBJ2-5 gives the whole variable domain GAGVSQSPRYKVAKRGQDVALRCDPISGHVSLFWYQQALGQGPEFLTYFQNEAQLDKSGLPSDRFFAERPEGSVSTLKIQRTQQEDSAVYLCASNPGRQETQYFGPGTRLLVL.

This clonotype was counted at least ten times. J is TRBJ1-1 and V is TRBV7-8; D remains ambiguous. Germline V gene sequence: CDR1 SGHVS, CDR2 FQNEAQ. This CDR3 region has 13 residues. V was cut by 4 bases and J by 0 bases, with 6 bases left in between. The CDR3 loop is CASSSPVNTEAFF. CDR3 nucleotide sequence: TGTGCCAGCAGCTCCCCTGTGAACACTGAAGCTTTCTTT.

CDR3 nucleotides: TGTGCCAGCAGTTCCTATACGTTTAATCAGCCCCAGCATTTT. It codes for CASSSYTFNQPQHF. The rearrangement joins TRBV12-3 or TRBV12-4 to TRBJ1-5; D gene ambiguous. The germline V and J ends were trimmed by 4 bases and 4 bases, with 11 bases remaining between them. The CDR3 totals 14 residues.

This clonotype was counted many times. This chain links TRBV7-2 with TRBJ1-1, with a tentative D call TRBD1 (6 bases). Per the germline V gene, CDR1 is SGHTA and CDR2 is FQGNSA. Deletions cut 2 bases from V and 4 bases from J, with 14 bases between. The CDR3 loop spans 15 amino acids. The CDR3 here is CASSLMKVRGTEAFF. DNA for the CDR3: TGTGCCAGCAGCTTAATGAAGGTCAGGGGCACTGAAGCTTTCTTT.

In this sample, this clonotype turned up many times. The chain employs TRBV27 and TRBJ2-1, with D maybe TRBD1 (5 bases). Trimming pared 6 bases from V and 7 bases from J, leaving 13 bases between. This CDR3 is 13 amino acids long. Germline-derived CDR1 and CDR2 are MNHEY and SMNVEV (reference sequence). DNA of the CDR3: TGTGCCAGCAGCAGGGTCCTCATAAATGAGCAGTTCTTC. It is translated as CASSRVLINEQFF.

This clonotype has a count of ten or more. This chain joins TRBV7-2 and TRBJ1-5, with a weak D call TRBD1 (5 bases). The CDR3 has 14 amino acids. The V gene's germline CDR1 is SGHTA and CDR2 FQGNSA. The V gene lost 4 bases and the J gene lost 6 bases, with 13 bases spanning the gap. CDR3: CASSSHGGGQPQHF. CDR3 bases: TGTGCCAGCAGCTCCCACGGGGGAGGTCAGCCCCAGCATTTT.

In its sample, this clonotype was seen many times. The V gene is TRBV7-9, the J gene TRBJ2-1, with 9 positions matching TRBD1. Germline V gives CDR1 SEHNR, CDR2 FQNEAQ (reference sequence). V lost 5 bases, J lost 9 bases, and 8 bases stayed unmatched. The CDR3 length is 14 residues. CDR3 residues: CASSARDRVAEQFF. DNA of the CDR3: TGTGCCAGCAGCGCGCGGGACAGGGTGGCTGAGCAGTTCTTC.

At least ten counts were recorded for this clonotype. The chain combines TRBV5-6 with TRBJ2-2; possible D gene TRBD1, 6 bases. Deletions cut 3 bases from V and 6 bases from J, with 15 bases between. CDR3 length: 15 amino acids. Germline CDR1 reads SGHDT; CDR2 reads YYEEEE. This CDR3 reads CASSSGQTFAGELFF. The CDR3 DNA reads as TGTGCCAGCAGCTCCGGACAGACCTTCGCCGGGGAGCTGTTTTTT.

This clonotype was detected ten times or more. The gene calls are TRBV6-2 or TRBV6-3 and TRBJ2-4; D is uncertain. The germline V gene has CDR1 MNHEY and CDR2 SVGEGT. CDR3 size: 15 residues. V lost 6 bases, J lost 0 bases, and 12 bases lay in between. As DNA, the CDR3 is TGTGCCAGCAGCCCAACCGACCTAGCCAAAAACATTCAGTACTTC. Encoded protein: CASSPTDLAKNIQYF.

This clonotype was detected ten times or more. The chain recombines TRBV10-3 with TRBJ1-5, with D possibly being TRBD1 (6 bases). There are 14 residues in the CDR3. The germline V gene has CDR1 ENHRY and CDR2 SYGVKD. V shed 2 bases and J shed 4 bases, with 9 bases lying between them. The CDR3 DNA reads TGTGCCATCAGTGAGCCGGGACAAAATCAGCCCCAGCATTTT. Translated, it gives CAISEPGQNQPQHF.

This clonotype was detected ten times or more. The V and J genes are TRBV20-1 and TRBJ2-5; D is perhaps TRBD1 (5 bases). Germline CDR1 is DFQATT and CDR2 is SNEGSKA (reference sequence). CDR3 length equals 16 residues. V shed 3 bases and J shed 7 bases, with 24 bases lying between them. DNA of the CDR3: TGCAGTGCTAGCCCCAGGGCCACAATCGCTAGAGCGACCCAGTACTTC. This gives the protein CSASPRATIARATQYF.

The chain is built from TRBV2 and TRBJ2-6; D uncertain. The V gene lost 7 bases and the J gene lost 0 bases, with 7 bases spanning the gap. Germline V gene sequence: CDR1 SNHLY, CDR2 FYNNEI. The CDR3 spans 14 residues. CDR3 DNA sequence: TGTGCCAGCAAGGAAGGCTCTGGGGCCAACGTCCTGACTTTC. This gives the protein CASKEGSGANVLTF.

This clonotype was recorded at least ten times. The chain is built from TRBV12-3 or TRBV12-4 and TRBJ2-7; possible D gene TRBD2, 6 bases. The V end lost 5 bases, the J end lost 1 base, and 12 bases lay between the germline ends. The CDR3 sequence is 14 residues long. CDR3 in DNA: TGTGCCAGCAGTCCGCGGGGACCTTCCTACGAGCAGTACTTC. As protein: CASSPRGPSYEQYF.

This chain joins TRBV20-1 and TRBJ2-5, with unresolved D. CDR1 is DFQATT and CDR2 is SNEGSKA in the germline V gene (reference sequence). The CDR3 has 14 residues. Trimming took off 7 bases at V and 7 bases at J, with 22 bases between the two ends. CDR3 bases: TGCAGTGTTTCTCACACCGGCACCTCGGGGACCCAGTACTTC. The encoded protein is CSVSHTGTSGTQYF.

The table lists this clonotype with many counts. The chain uses TRBV15 and TRBJ1-5; no clear D. Germline CDR1 reads LNHNV; CDR2 reads YYDKDF (reference sequence). The CDR3 sequence is 15 residues long. V was pared by 3 bases and J by 2 bases, with 11 bases between. The CDR3, as DNA: TGTGCCACCAGCAGGGAGAGGACGGGCAATCAGCCCCAGCATTTT. Translated: CATSRERTGNQPQHF. The variable domain in full, with the rest retrieved from reference TRBV15 and TRBJ1-5, is DAMVIQNPRYQVTQFGKPVTLSCSQTLNHNVMYWYQQKSSQAPKLLFHYYDKDFNNEADTPDNFQSRRPNTSFCFLDIRSPGLGDTAMYLCATSRERTGNQPQHFGDGTRLSIL.

This clonotype was recorded at least ten times. This chain links TRBV18 with TRBJ2-7; 11 bases map to TRBD1. The trim removed 8 bases at V and 1 base at J, leaving 4 bases unmatched. Germline lookup yields CDR1 KGHSH and CDR2 LQKENI. The CDR3 is 14 residues long. The CDR3 loop reads CASRGQGESYEQYF. CDR3 DNA: TGTGCCAGCCGGGGACAGGGGGAATCCTACGAGCAGTACTTC.

The table lists this clonotype with many counts. This chain joins TRBV11-2 and TRBJ2-3; TRBD2 aligns across 9 bases. Germline V gene data show CDR1 as SGHAT and CDR2 as FQNNGV. The CDR3 runs to 15 residues. With V trimmed by 6 bases and J by 4 bases, 8 bases remained unmatched. The chain's CDR3 is CASRPSGGRADTQYF. As DNA, the CDR3 is TGTGCCAGCAGACCAAGCGGGGGGAGGGCAGATACGCAGTATTTT.

The rearrangement joins TRBV28 to TRBJ1-5, with D maybe TRBD1 (5 bases). The CDR3 totals 16 residues. The V end was cut by 3 bases, the J end by 4 bases, with 16 bases between. Germline CDR1 reads MDHEN; CDR2 reads SYDVKM. The CDR3: CASSLLGTQANQPQHF. CDR3 DNA sequence: TGTGCCAGCAGTTTGTTAGGGACGCAGGCAAATCAGCCCCAGCATTTT.